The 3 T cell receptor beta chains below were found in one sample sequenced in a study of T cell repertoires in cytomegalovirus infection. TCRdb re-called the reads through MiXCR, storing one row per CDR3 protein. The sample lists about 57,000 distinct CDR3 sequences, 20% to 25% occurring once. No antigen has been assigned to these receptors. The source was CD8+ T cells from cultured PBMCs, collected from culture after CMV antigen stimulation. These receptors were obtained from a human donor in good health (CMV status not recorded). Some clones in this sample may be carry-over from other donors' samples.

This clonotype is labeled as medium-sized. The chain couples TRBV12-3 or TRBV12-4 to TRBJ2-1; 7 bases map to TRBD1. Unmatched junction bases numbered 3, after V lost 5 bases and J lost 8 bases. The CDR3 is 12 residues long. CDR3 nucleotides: TGTGCCAGCAGTGTACAGGGGTATGAGCAGTTCTTC. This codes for CASSVQGYEQFF.

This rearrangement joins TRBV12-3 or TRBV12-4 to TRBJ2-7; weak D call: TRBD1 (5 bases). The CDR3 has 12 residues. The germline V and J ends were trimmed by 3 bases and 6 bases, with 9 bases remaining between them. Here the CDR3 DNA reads TGTGCCAGCAGTTTCCAGGGTTCCGAGCAGTACTTC. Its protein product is CASSFQGSEQYF.

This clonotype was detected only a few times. CDR3 nucleotides: TGTGCCAGCAGCCCCCTTCGGGAGAGCTCCTACGAGCAGTACTTC. Encoded protein: CASSPLRESSYEQYF. This rearrangement joins TRBV7-6 to TRBJ2-7; D might be TRBD2 (6 bases). Germline values: CDR1 SGHVS, CDR2 FNYEAQ. V gave up 5 bases and J gave up 0 bases, with 14 bases separating them. This CDR3 is built from 15 residues.